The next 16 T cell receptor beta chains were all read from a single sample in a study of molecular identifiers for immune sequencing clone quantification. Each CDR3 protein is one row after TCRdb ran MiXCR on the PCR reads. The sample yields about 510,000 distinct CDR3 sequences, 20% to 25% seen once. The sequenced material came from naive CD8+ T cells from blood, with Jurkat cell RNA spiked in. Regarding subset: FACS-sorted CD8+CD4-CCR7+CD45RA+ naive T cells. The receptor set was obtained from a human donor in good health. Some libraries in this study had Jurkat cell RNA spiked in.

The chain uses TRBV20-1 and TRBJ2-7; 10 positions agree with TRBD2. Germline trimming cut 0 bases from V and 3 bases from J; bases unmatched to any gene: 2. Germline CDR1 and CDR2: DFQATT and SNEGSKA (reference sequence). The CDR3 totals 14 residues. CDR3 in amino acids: CSARDIAGGYEQYF. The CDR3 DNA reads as TGCAGTGCTAGAGATATAGCGGGAGGCTACGAGCAGTACTTC.

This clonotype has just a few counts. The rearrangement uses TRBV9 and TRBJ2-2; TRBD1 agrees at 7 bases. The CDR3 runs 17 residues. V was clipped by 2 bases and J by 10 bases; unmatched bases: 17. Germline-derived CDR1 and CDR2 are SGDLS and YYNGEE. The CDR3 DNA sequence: TGTGCCAGCAGCGTTCAACCGACAGGGCTGGGTCAGAAGGAGCTGTTTTTT. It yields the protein CASSVQPTGLGQKELFF.

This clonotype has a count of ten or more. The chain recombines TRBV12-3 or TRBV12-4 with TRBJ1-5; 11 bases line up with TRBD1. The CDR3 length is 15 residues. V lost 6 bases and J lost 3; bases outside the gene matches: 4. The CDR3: CASRGTGGFNQPQHF. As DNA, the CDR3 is TGTGCCAGCAGGGGGACAGGGGGTTTCAATCAGCCCCAGCATTTT.

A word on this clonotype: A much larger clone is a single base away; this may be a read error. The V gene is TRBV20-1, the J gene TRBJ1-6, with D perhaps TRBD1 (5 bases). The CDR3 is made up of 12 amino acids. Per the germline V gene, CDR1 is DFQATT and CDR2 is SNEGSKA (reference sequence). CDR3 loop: CRASGLNSPFHF. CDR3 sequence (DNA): TGCAGGGCGTCGGGGCTTAATTCACCCTTCCACTTT.

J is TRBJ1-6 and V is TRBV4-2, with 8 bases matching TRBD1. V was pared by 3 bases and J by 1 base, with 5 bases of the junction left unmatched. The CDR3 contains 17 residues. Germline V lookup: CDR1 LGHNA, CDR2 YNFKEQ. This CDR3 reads CASSHDQGASYNSPLHF. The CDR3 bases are TGTGCCAGCAGCCATGACCAGGGGGCATCCTATAATTCACCCCTCCACTTT.

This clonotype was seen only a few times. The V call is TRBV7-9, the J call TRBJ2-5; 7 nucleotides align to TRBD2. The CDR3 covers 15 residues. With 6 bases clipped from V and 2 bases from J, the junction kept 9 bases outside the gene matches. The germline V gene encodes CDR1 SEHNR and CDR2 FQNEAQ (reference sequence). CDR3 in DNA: TGTGCCAGCAGAGGTTCGGGAGGCACACAAGAGACCCAGTACTTC. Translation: CASRGSGGTQETQYF.

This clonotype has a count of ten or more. The CDR3 DNA reads TGTGCCTGGAGTCTCGAGGTAGGCCCCCGCGGCAATGAGCAGTTCTTC. It yields the protein CAWSLEVGPRGNEQFF. The chain uses TRBV30 and TRBJ2-1; D is uncertain. V lost 2 bases and J 6 bases, leaving 20 bases between the germline ends. The CDR3 runs to 16 residues. Germline CDR1 GTSNPN, CDR2 SVGIG (reference sequence).

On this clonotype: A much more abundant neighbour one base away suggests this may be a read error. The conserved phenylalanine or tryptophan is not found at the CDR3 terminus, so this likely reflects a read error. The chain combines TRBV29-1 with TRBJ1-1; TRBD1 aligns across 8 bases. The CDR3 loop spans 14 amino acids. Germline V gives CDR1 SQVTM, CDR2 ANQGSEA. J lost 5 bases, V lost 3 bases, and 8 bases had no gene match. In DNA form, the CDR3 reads TGCAGCGTTGACCACGGACAGGGTTCGACTGAAGCTTTCCTT. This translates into CSVDHGQGSTEAFL.

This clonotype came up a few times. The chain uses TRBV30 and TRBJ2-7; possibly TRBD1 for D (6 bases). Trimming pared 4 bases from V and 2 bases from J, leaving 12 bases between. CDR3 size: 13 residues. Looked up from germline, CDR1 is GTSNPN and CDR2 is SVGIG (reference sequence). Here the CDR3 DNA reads TGTGCCTGGACAGATGGGGGCCCCTACGAGCAGTACTTC. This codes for CAWTDGGPYEQYF.

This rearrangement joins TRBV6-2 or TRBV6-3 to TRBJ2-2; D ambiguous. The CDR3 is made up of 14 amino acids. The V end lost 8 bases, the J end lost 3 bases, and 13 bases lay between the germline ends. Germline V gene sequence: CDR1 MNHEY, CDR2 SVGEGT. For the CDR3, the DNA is TGTGCCAGCGTAAGCTTAGATTACACCGGGGAGCTGTTTTTT. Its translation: CASVSLDYTGELFF.

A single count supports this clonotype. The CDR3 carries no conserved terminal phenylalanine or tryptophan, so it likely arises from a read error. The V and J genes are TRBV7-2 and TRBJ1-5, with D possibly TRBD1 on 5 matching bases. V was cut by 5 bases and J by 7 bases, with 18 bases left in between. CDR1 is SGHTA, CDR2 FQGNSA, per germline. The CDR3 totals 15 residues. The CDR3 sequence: CASSATAGDGQPQHI. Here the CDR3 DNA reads TGTGCCAGCAGCGCTACAGCCGGGGACGGGCAGCCCCAGCATATT.

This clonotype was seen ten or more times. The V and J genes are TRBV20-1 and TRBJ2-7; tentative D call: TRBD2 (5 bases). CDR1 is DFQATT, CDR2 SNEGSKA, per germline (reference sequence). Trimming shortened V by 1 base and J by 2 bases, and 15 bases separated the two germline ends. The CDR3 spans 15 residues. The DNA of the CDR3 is TGCAGTGCTAGAGTAGGTGGGGAGTCCACCTACGAGCAGTACTTC. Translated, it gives CSARVGGESTYEQYF.

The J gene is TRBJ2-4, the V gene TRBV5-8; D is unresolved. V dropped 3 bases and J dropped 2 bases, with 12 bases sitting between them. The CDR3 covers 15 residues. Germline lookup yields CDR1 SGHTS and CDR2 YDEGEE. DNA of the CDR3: TGTGCCAGCAGCTATACTCGGCCGACCAAAAACATTCAGTACTTC. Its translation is CASSYTRPTKNIQYF.

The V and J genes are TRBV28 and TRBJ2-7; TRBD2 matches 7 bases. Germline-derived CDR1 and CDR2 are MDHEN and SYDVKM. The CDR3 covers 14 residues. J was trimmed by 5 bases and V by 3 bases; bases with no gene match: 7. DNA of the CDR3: TGTGCCAGCAGTTTCGGCGGGAGAGGTGACGAGCAGTACTTC. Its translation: CASSFGGRGDEQYF.

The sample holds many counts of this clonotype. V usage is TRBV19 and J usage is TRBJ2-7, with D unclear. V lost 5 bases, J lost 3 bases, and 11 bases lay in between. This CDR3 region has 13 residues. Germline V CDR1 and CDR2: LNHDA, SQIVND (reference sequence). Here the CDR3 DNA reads TGTGCCAGTAGTTACCAGCCTAGCTACGAGCAGTACTTC. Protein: CASSYQPSYEQYF.

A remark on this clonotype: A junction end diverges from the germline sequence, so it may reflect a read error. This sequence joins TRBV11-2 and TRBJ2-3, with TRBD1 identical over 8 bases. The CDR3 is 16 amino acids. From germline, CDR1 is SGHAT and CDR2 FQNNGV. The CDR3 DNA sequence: TGTGCCAACAGCTTAGGGTACAGGGGGGACGGAGATACGCAGTATTTT. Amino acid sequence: CANSLGYRGDGDTQYF.